These 22 T cell receptor beta chains came from one sample sequenced in a study of T cell responses to AZD1222 COVID-19 vaccine. Libraries were prepared by immunoSEQ multiplex PCR; TCRdb keeps only in-frame clonotypes and omits some of them. Seen here are 130,000 to 150,000 clones, approximately 88% observed once, and the top ten hold over 12%. The sequencing used peripheral blood, collected on day 0 of AZD1222 vaccination. These receptors were obtained from an adult in good health.

The V gene is TRBV18, the J gene TRBJ1-6; D possibly corresponds to TRBD1 (6 bases). The germline gives CDR1 KGHSH, CDR2 LQKENI. The CDR3 has 14 amino acids. Between the trimmed V and J ends, which lost 4 bases and 10 bases, there was a span of 14 bases. The CDR3 coding sequence is TGTGCCAGCTCACTATCAGGGGAGAGGTCACCCCTCCACTTT. This encodes CASSLSGERSPLHF.

This clone was counted a single time. The rearrangement links TRBV5-1 to TRBJ1-5; D is unresolved. The germline V gene encodes CDR1 SGHRS and CDR2 YFSETQ. Trimming left V 2 bases short and J 3 bases short, with 12 bases between. This CDR3 has 15 residues. This CDR3 reads CASSLATGHNQPQHF. DNA of the CDR3: TGCGCCAGCAGCTTAGCAACCGGGCACAATCAGCCCCAGCATTTT.

The V call is TRBV10-3, the J call TRBJ1-1, with 7 nucleotides matching TRBD1. Germline V gives CDR1 ENHRY, CDR2 SYGVKD. This CDR3 comprises 13 residues. J was trimmed by 1 base and V by 7 bases; bases with no gene match: 3. This CDR3 reads CAITGQTNTEAFF. CDR3 coding DNA: TGTGCCATCACGGGACAGACGAACACTGAAGCTTTCTTT.

This chain joins TRBV4-3 and TRBJ1-1, with 7 bases fitting TRBD1. V shed 8 bases, J shed 11 bases, and the junction held 17 bases outside the gene matches. CDR1 is LGHNA and CDR2 is YSLEER in the germline V gene. The CDR3 runs to 14 residues. In nucleotides, the CDR3 is TGCGCCAGCGGCACAAGGGGGCGCGGGGCACGGGCTTTCTTT. Its protein product is CASGTRGRGARAFF.

This rearrangement joins TRBV19 to TRBJ1-2, with D unresolved. Trimming pared 3 bases from V and 1 base from J, leaving 6 bases between. The CDR3 loop spans 13 amino acids. Germline-derived CDR1 and CDR2 are LNHDA and SQIVND (reference sequence). CDR3 DNA: TGTGCCAGTAGTATTGGCTTTAACTATGGCTACACCTTC. It encodes CASSIGFNYGYTF.

The rearrangement links TRBV27 to TRBJ2-7, with D perhaps matching TRBD1 or TRBD2 (5 bases each). Germline CDR1 reads MNHEY; CDR2 reads SMNVEV (reference sequence). Deletions cut 3 bases from V and 6 bases from J, with 9 bases between. The CDR3 runs 12 residues. The CDR3 DNA reads TGTGCCAGCAGTTTCCCCGGGACCGAGCAGTACTTC. Translation: CASSFPGTEQYF.

The chain couples TRBV7-3 to TRBJ1-1, with no clear D. V lost 2 bases to trimming and J lost 5 bases, with 9 bases between them. Germline V gives CDR1 SGHTA, CDR2 FQGTGA. The CDR3 runs to 13 residues. CDR3 in amino acids: CASSLSKGTEAFF. CDR3 nucleotides: TGTGCCAGCAGCTTATCCAAGGGAACTGAAGCTTTCTTT.

The chain recombines TRBV6-5 with TRBJ1-5; D unclear. Per the germline V gene, CDR1 is MNHEY and CDR2 is SVGAGI. The CDR3 sequence is 14 residues long. Trimming took 1 base from V and 4 from J, leaving 8 bases between them. The CDR3 DNA follows: TGTGCCAGCAGTTACTGGTCAATTAATCAGCCCCAGCATTTT. This translates into CASSYWSINQPQHF.

The V gene is TRBV7-9, the J gene TRBJ2-7; weak D call: TRBD2 (6 bases). V gave up 8 bases and J gave up 3 bases, with 11 bases separating them. Germline CDR1 is SEHNR and CDR2 is FQNEAQ (reference sequence). The CDR3 sequence is 12 residues long. CDR3 bases: TGTGCCAGCGGTCGGGGGAACTACGAGCAGTACTTC. This codes for CASGRGNYEQYF.

This clone was detected only once. The gene calls are TRBV30 and TRBJ1-4; D may be TRBD1 (6 bases). This CDR3 is 16 amino acids long. The germline V gene encodes CDR1 GTSNPN and CDR2 SVGIG (reference sequence). The V and J ends lost 0 bases and 3 bases respectively, with 14 bases between them. The CDR3 coding sequence is TGTGCCTGGAGTGTAGATTGGGGGCCGCCTAATGAAAAACTGTTTTTT. Translating it yields CAWSVDWGPPNEKLFF.

J is TRBJ2-1 and V is TRBV6-2 or TRBV6-3; D remains unclear. CDR3 length: 17 amino acids. CDR1 MNHEY and CDR2 SVGEGT come from the germline V gene. V lost 0 bases, J lost 0 bases, and 12 bases lay in between. The CDR3 region is CASSYSIATSSYNEQFF. The CDR3 nucleotides are TGTGCCAGCAGTTACTCCATAGCTACGAGCTCCTACAATGAGCAGTTCTTC.

The chain uses TRBV10-3 and TRBJ1-2; TRBD1 is a possible D gene (5 bases). V lost 0 bases and J lost 4, with 12 bases in between. The CDR3 spans 15 residues. Germline V gene data show CDR1 as ENHRY and CDR2 as SYGVKD. CDR3 nucleotide sequence: TGTGCCATCAGTGAGTCGAAGAGGGACCGCTATGGCTACACCTTC. Amino acid sequence: CAISESKRDRYGYTF.

The J gene is TRBJ2-7, the V gene TRBV14; perhaps TRBD1 as D (6 bases). This CDR3 comprises 15 residues. Germline V lookup: CDR1 SGHDN, CDR2 FVKESK. With 1 base removed from V and 3 bases from J, the gap between germline ends came to 13 bases. The CDR3 spells CASSQAITGIYEQYF. Here the CDR3 DNA reads TGTGCCAGCAGCCAAGCTATAACAGGGATCTACGAGCAGTACTTC. Full variable domain (rest looked up from reference TRBV14 and TRBJ2-7): EAGVTQFPSHSVIEKGQTVTLRCDPISGHDNLYWYRRVMGKEIKFLLHFVKESKQDESGMPNNRFLAERTGGTYSTLKVQPAELEDSGVYFCASSQAITGIYEQYFGPGTRLTVT.

This clone was seen once. This rearrangement joins TRBV19 to TRBJ2-1; D not certain. The CDR3 length is 13 residues. Per the germline V gene, CDR1 is LNHDA and CDR2 is SQIVND (reference sequence). The V end was cut by 7 bases, the J end by 5 bases, with 12 bases between. The CDR3 here is CASTNIGHNEQFF. CDR3 nucleotide sequence: TGTGCCAGTACGAATATCGGGCACAATGAGCAGTTCTTC.

The V call is TRBV27, the J call TRBJ1-1; 8 positions match TRBD1. CDR3 size: 14 residues. The germline V gene has CDR1 MNHEY and CDR2 SMNVEV (reference sequence). Losses at the gene ends were 6 bases for V and 0 bases for J; bases not matched to a gene: 3. DNA of the CDR3: TGTGCCAGCAGCACAGGGGGTATGAACACTGAAGCTTTCTTT. It yields the protein CASSTGGMNTEAFF.

This clone was counted a single time. The chain recombines TRBV3-1 (or the pseudogene TRBV3-2) with TRBJ2-1, with D possibly being TRBD1 (5 bases). Looked up from germline, CDR1 is LGHDT and CDR2 is YNNKEL (reference sequence). V gave up 2 bases and J gave up 5 bases, with 7 bases separating them. This CDR3 spans 13 amino acids. The CDR3 here is CASSQQGNNEQFF. CDR3 nucleotides: TGTGCCAGCAGCCAACAGGGTAACAATGAGCAGTTCTTC.

There are a few counts of this clone. This chain joins TRBV5-1 and TRBJ1-2, with 8 bases that match TRBD1. Germline loops: CDR1 SGHRS, CDR2 YFSETQ. The CDR3 is 14 residues long. The J segment lost 8 bases and the V segment lost 0 bases, leaving 6 bases of the junction unmatched. Here the CDR3 reads CASSLGDRSGGYTF. The DNA of the CDR3 is TGCGCCAGCAGCTTGGGGGACAGGTCGGGCGGCTACACCTTC. Together with reference TRBV5-1 and TRBJ1-2, the CDR3 gives the full variable domain: KAGVTQTPRYLIKTRGQQVTLSCSPISGHRSVSWYQQTPGQGLQFLFEYFSETQRNKGNFPGRFSGRQFSNSRSEMNVSTLELGDSALYLCASSLGDRSGGYTFGSGTRLTVV.

This CDR3 is CASSFSTQNRNEQYF. CDR3 in DNA: TGTGCCAGCAGCTTCTCGACCCAAAACAGGAACGAGCAGTACTTC. J is TRBJ2-7 and V is TRBV7-2; D possibly corresponds to TRBD1 (5 bases). V lost 3 bases and J lost 5, with 17 bases in between. This CDR3 comprises 15 residues. The germline V gene has CDR1 SGHTA and CDR2 FQGNSA.

This chain links TRBV9 with TRBJ2-1; D is undetermined. V was shortened by 0 bases and J by 7 bases, with 17 bases between the two germline ends. The CDR3 contains 16 residues. From germline, CDR1 is SGDLS and CDR2 YYNGEE. The CDR3 nucleotides read TGTGCCAGCAGCGTAGTAGGACGACTGGCTGCAAATGAGCAGTTCTTC. Translating gives CASSVVGRLAANEQFF.

J is TRBJ2-5 and V is TRBV5-4, with 8 bases identical to TRBD1. CDR3 length: 15 amino acids. With 2 bases clipped from V and 2 bases from J, the junction kept 5 bases outside the gene matches. The germline CDR1 and CDR2 sequences are SGHNT and YYREEE (reference sequence). The CDR3, as DNA: TGTGCCAGCAGCTTTGGAGACAGGGGACAAGAGACCCAGTACTTC. Translation gives CASSFGDRGQETQYF.

V usage is TRBV7-2 and J usage is TRBJ2-2; D tentatively fits TRBD1 or TRBD2 (5 bases each). This CDR3 is built from 15 residues. The germline gives CDR1 SGHTA, CDR2 FQGNSA. Trimming stripped 6 bases from V and 5 bases from J, with 16 bases between. This chain's CDR3 is CASRPPGRKTGELFF. The DNA for the CDR3 is TGTGCCAGCAGACCCCCGGGACGAAAGACCGGGGAGCTGTTTTTT.

V usage is TRBV19 and J usage is TRBJ1-2; 7 bases match TRBD1. CDR1 LNHDA and CDR2 SQIVND come from the germline V gene (reference sequence). CDR3 length: 15 amino acids. Unmatched junction bases numbered 4, after V lost 3 bases and J lost 0 bases. CDR3 in amino acids: CASSIGQGANYGYTF. Here the CDR3 DNA reads TGTGCCAGTAGTATTGGCCAGGGGGCTAACTATGGCTACACCTTC. The full variable domain, with the rest looked up from reference TRBV19 and TRBJ1-2, is DGGITQSPKYLFRKEGQNVTLSCEQNLNHDAMYWYRQDPGQGLRLIYYSQIVNDFQKGDIAEGYSVSREKKESFPLTVTSAQKNPTAFYLCASSIGQGANYGYTFGSGTRLTVV.